The T cell receptor beta chain under discussion was sequenced for a study of cytomegalovirus exposure and HLA in healthy donors. At the level of the study: Out of roughly 200 million T cells, an earlier analysis found fewer than 140 million unique TCR beta sequences in total. Points from the study as a whole: Within an earlier analysis, most TCR beta V segments proved productive either about 87% or about 30% of the time. In all likelihood, a cluster of highly shared sequence variants was a sequencing artifact. CMV antigen specificity of a few CMV-associated chains was confirmed in vitro.

On this clone: Its antigen is still unknown.

A multiplex PCR was run with 60 Vbeta primers and 13 Jbeta primers. Using immunoSEQ multiplex PCR, the repertoire was profiled, and TCRdb retains in-frame clones only, with some absent. This sample has more than 95,000 clones, with 10% found just once. The V end was cut by 9 bases, the J end by 2 bases, with 20 bases between. There are 16 residues in the CDR3. Per the germline V gene, CDR1 is ENHRY and CDR2 is SYGVKD. Sequencing was carried out using PBMCs. The rearrangement links TRBV10-3 to TRBJ2-1, with TRBD2 as a possible D gene (6 bases). This receptor was obtained from a man aged 35 to 55 in good health and CMV-seropositive. Written as DNA, the CDR3 is TGTGCCATTGGGGAACGGGGGACGCCGACCTACAATGAGCAGTTCTTC. Translating gives CAIGERGTPTYNEQFF.